What follows describes a single TCR beta chain. This record comes from a study of control samples from healthy donors and cancer patients. CDR3 size: 16 residues. J was trimmed by 2 bases and V by 1 base; bases with no gene match: 6. Germline assignment: CDR1 LGHNA and CDR2 YNFKEQ. Clones were read by immunoSEQ multiplex PCR, and TCRdb kept only the in-frame ones, dropping some. The top ten hold 3% to 4.5% of the sample, which has 70,000 to 75,000 clones, roughly 90% seen once. The material sequenced was blood. The receptor was derived from a woman in her forties or fifties in good health. V usage is TRBV4-2 and J usage is TRBJ2-7; 9 bases map to TRBD2. CDR3 bases: TGTGCCAGCAGCCAAGCCTGGACTAGCGAACCCTACGAGCAGTACTTC. Protein product: CASSQAWTSEPYEQYF.